The entry below gives a single T cell receptor (beta chain) sequence along with its context. The antigen is unknown. TCRdb re-called the PCR reads with MiXCR, one entry per CDR3 protein. The sample lists some 88,000 distinct CDR3 sequences, 21% occurring once. The data belong to a study of molecular identifiers for immune sequencing clone quantification. Study-wide background: With replicates, the RNA of around 20,000 or 100,000 naive CD8 cells was split five ways and four were sequenced. Study results and limitations: A single cell's spiked Jurkat TCR RNA was reportedly detectable among about a million naive cells.

Germline loops: CDR1 MGHRA, CDR2 YSYEKL. V lost 0 bases and J lost 1, with 10 bases in between. The CDR3 has 15 amino acids. V gene TRBV4-1 combines with J gene TRBJ2-7; no definite D call. This clonotype was obtained from a human donor in good health. Some libraries in this study had Jurkat cell RNA spiked in. The sequenced material came from naive CD8+ T cells from blood, with Jurkat cell RNA spiked in. Subset given: FACS-sorted CD8+CD4-CCR7+CD45RA+ naive T cells. CDR3 nucleotide sequence: TGCGCCAGCAGCCAAGAATATTCTCTTTCCTACGAGCAGTACTTC. Translated: CASSQEYSLSYEQYF.